The 6 T cell receptor beta chains in this list originate from one sample, sequenced in a study of shared clonotypes between healthy human individuals. CD45RO negativity and positive selection for CCR7 defined naive CD8 cells, a population that excluded terminally differentiated effector memory CD45RA+ cells. Sequenced by immunoSEQ multiplex PCR; TCRdb stores in-frame clones only, minus some. The table lists around 700,000 clones, roughly nine tenths of them singletons. Sequenced input: naive CD8+ T cells sorted from blood. Receptor source: a man aged 30 to 45 in good health.

Comments on this clone: At one end, the junction sequence differs from germline, possibly due to a read error. The chain joins TRBV4-3 to TRBJ2-1; no clear D. Germline CDR1 reads LGHNA; CDR2 reads YSLEER. CDR3 length equals 14 residues. The CDR3 DNA is TGCGCCAGCAGTCAAGGGCGACTGTACAATGAGCAGTTCTTC. Amino acids: CASSQGRLYNEQFF.

This chain links TRBV7-2 with TRBJ2-7; D is unclear. V dropped 2 bases and J dropped 2 bases, with 16 bases sitting between them. This CDR3 has 16 amino acids. From germline, CDR1 is SGHTA and CDR2 FQGNSA. The CDR3 spells CASSLILPAFAYEQYF. CDR3 bases: TGTGCCAGCAGCTTAATATTGCCAGCCTTTGCCTACGAGCAGTACTTC.

This chain links TRBV19 with TRBJ2-5; D not resolved. The germline V gene has CDR1 LNHDA and CDR2 SQIVND (reference sequence). This CDR3 region has 15 residues. V dropped 1 base and J dropped 0 bases, with 9 bases sitting between them. The CDR3 is CASSIGNTYQETQYF. DNA of the CDR3: TGTGCCAGTAGTATAGGGAACACGTACCAAGAGACCCAGTACTTC.

The chain links TRBV4-1 to TRBJ2-5; the match to TRBD2 covers 10 bases. In germline, CDR1 is MGHRA, CDR2 YSYEKL. The V segment lost 4 bases and the J segment 5 bases; nucleotides outside the gene matches: 4. The CDR3 totals 14 residues. The DNA for the CDR3 is TGCGCCAGCAGCCTCCTAGCGGGAGTGGAGACCCAGTACTTC. Translated: CASSLLAGVETQYF.

Concerning this clone: This specimen includes other DNA sequences encoding the same CDR3. This rearrangement joins TRBV6-1 to TRBJ1-2; TRBD1 matches at 9 bases. Trimming at V came to 0 bases and at J to 5 bases, leaving 1 base not matched to a gene. This CDR3 region has 14 residues. Germline V gene data show CDR1 as MNHNS and CDR2 as SASEGT. CDR3 sequence reads: CASSEAGTGYGYTF. The DNA for the CDR3 is TGTGCCAGCAGTGAAGCAGGGACAGGGTATGGCTACACCTTC.

This chain joins TRBV11-2 and TRBJ2-5, with a tentative D call TRBD1 (5 bases). Trimming shortened V by 5 bases and J by 8 bases, and 21 bases separated the two germline ends. The CDR3 loop spans 15 amino acids. Looked up from germline, CDR1 is SGHAT and CDR2 is FQNNGV. CDR3 in DNA: TGTGCCAGCAGCCCTCGGACATTCCCAAGAGATACCCAGTACTTC. It is translated as CASSPRTFPRDTQYF.